The T cell receptor (beta chain) described here comes from a study of siplizumab effects on memory and regulatory T cells. Germline assignment: CDR1 MNHEY and CDR2 SMNVEV (reference sequence). The CDR3 sequence is 13 residues long. V was shortened by 6 bases and J by 1 base, with 7 bases between the two germline ends. General study results and limits: Under siplizumab, alloreactive sequences traced to unstimulated CD4+ memory cells were significantly reduced. The apparent diversity of naive T cells exceeded that of memory cells, and naive T cells seemed to make a major contribution to the alloresponse. In siplizumab cultures, the suppressive function of proliferating Tregs remained unconfirmed.

This clone came up a few times. Its antigen is not known. Some 100,000 TCR templates per sample were assayed. Produced via immunoSEQ multiplex PCR; TCRdb's table is partial and in-frame only. The sample lists about 87,000 clones; approximately 90% were seen once. This receptor was obtained from a human donor in good health. V gene TRBV27 combines with J gene TRBJ1-5; D gene ambiguous. The material sequenced was CD4+ T cells sorted from blood. The CDR3 reads CASRRYSNQPQHF. Here the CDR3 DNA reads TGTGCCAGCAGGCGTTACAGCAATCAGCCCCAGCATTTT.